The clone carrying this TCR beta chain was detected ten times or more. The antigen remains undetermined. There are 12 residues in the CDR3. V was shortened by 6 bases and J by 7 bases, with 12 bases between the two germline ends. Amplified TCR beta CDR3 regions derived from RNA transcripts. RT-PCR in the first round (using the HTBI primer set) targeted the TCR CDR3. TCRdb used MiXCR to reprocess the multiplex PCR reads, holding one entry per CDR3 protein. The table lists 500,000 to 750,000 distinct CDR3 sequences, more than 13% of them singletons. Uncontrolled infection, other autoimmune disease, pregnancy or lactation led to exclusion. It was approximately 9.7 ml of fresh peripheral blood that supplied the PBMCs. These data belong to a study of T cells in Graves' hyperthyroidism and ophthalmopathy. Study results and caveats: Most thyroid clonotypes with frequency above 0.001 were detected in blood.

This TCR was recovered from a young woman with Graves' ophthalmopathy. The rearrangement joins TRBV12-3 or TRBV12-4 to TRBJ1-1, with D perhaps matching TRBD1 (6 bases). The sample taken for sequencing was blood. The CDR3 bases are TGTGCCAGCAGGCGGACAGACCTTGAAGCTTTCTTT. It codes for CASRRTDLEAFF.